A single sample gave rise to the 23 T cell receptor beta chains below, sequenced in a study of T cells after yellow fever vaccination. In TCRdb, the 5' RACE reads were re-called with MiXCR into one record per CDR3 protein. Seen here are under 350,000 distinct CDR3 sequences, about 4% observed once, and the top ten hold around 23%. Sequenced here: PBMCs, sampled 5 days after the yellow fever booster vaccination. These receptors came from a man in his late teens or twenties who received the YFV17D yellow fever vaccine.

This clonotype was detected many times. The chain recombines TRBV7-2 with TRBJ1-5, with D hard to call. Germline CDR1 reads SGHTA; CDR2 reads FQGNSA. CDR3 length: 13 amino acids. V was trimmed by 0 bases and J by 6 bases, leaving 6 bases between them. The CDR3 loop reads CASSLAQSQPQHF. In DNA, the CDR3 is TGTGCCAGCAGCTTAGCCCAAAGTCAGCCCCAGCATTTT.

This clonotype was counted only a few times. CDR3 bases: TGTGCCAGCAGCAAAGCAGGTAACGAGCAGTACTTC. As protein: CASSKAGNEQYF. V is TRBV21-1 and J is TRBJ2-7. TRBV21-1 is shown as a pseudogene. This CDR3 contains 12 residues.

This clonotype was observed a handful of times. The chain has TRBV7-9 and TRBJ1-2; 10 bases map to TRBD1. Germline V gene sequence: CDR1 SEHNR, CDR2 FQNEAQ (reference sequence). The CDR3 totals 13 residues. Losses at the gene ends were 4 bases for V and 8 bases for J; bases not matched to a gene: 4. The CDR3 DNA follows: TGTGCCAGCAGCTCGTGGACAGGGGGAGGCTACACCTTC. Protein product: CASSSWTGGGYTF.

J is TRBJ2-2 and V is TRBV4-3; possible D gene TRBD2, 6 bases. The CDR3 has 17 residues. Between the trimmed V and J ends, which lost 3 bases and 6 bases, there was a span of 20 bases. From germline, CDR1 is LGHNA and CDR2 YSLEER. CDR3 loop: CASSQVRRSGVSGELFF. DNA for the CDR3: TGCGCCAGCAGCCAGGTCCGTAGGTCGGGGGTATCCGGGGAGCTGTTTTTT.

This chain connects TRBV7-2 to TRBJ1-1, with 10 bases identical to TRBD1. The V segment lost 4 bases and the J segment 4 bases; nucleotides outside the gene matches: 0. The CDR3 loop spans 13 amino acids. The V gene's germline CDR1 is SGHTA and CDR2 FQGNSA. The CDR3 reads CASSWTGGTEAFF. CDR3 DNA sequence: TGTGCCAGCAGCTGGACAGGGGGCACTGAAGCTTTCTTT. Complete variable domain (other parts from reference TRBV7-2 and TRBJ1-1): GAGVSQSPSNKVTEKGKDVELRCDPISGHTALYWYRQSLGQGLEFLIYFQGNSAPDKSGLPSDRFSAERTGGSVSTLTIQRTQQEDSAVYLCASSWTGGTEAFFGQGTRLTVV.

This clonotype was seen ten or more times. CDR3 nucleotides: TGTGCCAGCAGCCCCTCGGGACAGATTGATGAAAAACTGTTTTTT. Translation: CASSPSGQIDEKLFF. The chain combines TRBV5-4 with TRBJ1-4, with TRBD1 matching over 7 bases. Germline-derived CDR1 and CDR2 are SGHNT and YYREEE (reference sequence). The CDR3 length is 15 residues. The V gene end was trimmed by 4 bases and the J gene end by 6 bases; junction bases not matched to a gene: 9.

The gene calls are TRBV12-3 or TRBV12-4 and TRBJ1-1; tentatively, D is TRBD1 (5 bases). The CDR3 loop spans 14 amino acids. V was pared by 7 bases and J by 0 bases, with 12 bases between. The DNA of the CDR3 is TGTGCCAGCATCCGGACATCCATGAACACTGAAGCTTTCTTT. It is translated as CASIRTSMNTEAFF.

This clonotype has a handful of counts. The genes are TRBV3-1 and TRBJ1-4; TRBD1 might be the D (6 bases). Trimming cost V 1 base and J 7 bases, with 19 bases left between them. CDR1 LGHDT and CDR2 YNNKEL come from the germline V gene (reference sequence). The CDR3 covers 17 residues. The CDR3 sequence is CASSQVAGGTLREKLFF. The CDR3 nucleotides are TGTGCCAGCAGCCAAGTAGCCGGGGGCACTTTGCGTGAAAAACTGTTTTTT.

There are many counts of this clonotype. The genes are TRBV18 and TRBJ2-3, with a tentative D call TRBD2 (7 bases). CDR3 length equals 15 residues. Germline CDR1 reads KGHSH; CDR2 reads LQKENI. V was pared by 3 bases and J by 4 bases, with 14 bases between. The CDR3 spells CASSPEGGPADTQYF. DNA of the CDR3: TGTGCCAGCTCACCCGAGGGGGGGCCGGCAGATACGCAGTATTTT.

This clonotype was observed a few times. The chain carries TRBV7-2 and TRBJ1-5; D unresolved. V was pared by 5 bases and J by 5 bases, with 10 bases between. The germline CDR1 and CDR2 sequences are SGHTA and FQGNSA. The CDR3 length is 13 residues. The CDR3 spells CASSPWIDQPQHF. The CDR3 nucleotides are TGTGCCAGCAGCCCCTGGATCGATCAGCCCCAGCATTTT.

The J gene is TRBJ2-7, the V gene TRBV7-2; D is possibly TRBD1 or TRBD2 (5 bases each). V lost 4 bases and J 0 bases, leaving 7 bases between the germline ends. The CDR3 covers 13 residues. Looked up from germline, CDR1 is SGHTA and CDR2 is FQGNSA. The CDR3 DNA follows: TGTGCCAGCAGCTGGGACCCCTCCTACGAGCAGTACGTC. Protein product: CASSWDPSYEQYV.

The chain has TRBV12-3 or TRBV12-4 and TRBJ1-3; 7 bases map to TRBD1. The CDR3 covers 15 residues. V lost 5 bases, J lost 0 bases, and 4 bases stayed unmatched. In DNA form, the CDR3 reads TGTGCCAGCAGTCCACGGGACAGCTCTGGAAACACCATATATTTT. It is translated as CASSPRDSSGNTIYF.

This clonotype has only a few counts. The rearrangement joins TRBV3-1 to TRBJ2-1; D may be TRBD1 (6 bases). The germline CDR1 and CDR2 sequences are LGHDT and YNNKEL (reference sequence). CDR3 length: 15 amino acids. Trimming took 1 base from V and 5 from J, leaving 12 bases between them. CDR3 DNA: TGTGCCAGCAGCCAAGTCGTGGGGGCTGACAATGAGCAGTTCTTC. Residues: CASSQVVGADNEQFF.

This clonotype came up a few times. CDR3 in amino acids: CSAARDRVPDTQYF. CDR3 DNA sequence: TGCAGTGCTGCCCGGGACAGGGTACCAGATACGCAGTATTTT. The V and J genes are TRBV20-1 and TRBJ2-3; the match to TRBD1 covers 9 bases. The CDR3 consists of 14 residues. The ends lost 5 bases at V and 4 bases at J; junction bases unmatched: 7. Per germline, CDR1 DFQATT and CDR2 SNEGSKA (reference sequence).

This clonotype was picked up a small number of times. This chain uses TRBV5-1 with TRBJ1-1; possible D gene TRBD1, 5 bases. The CDR3 contains 13 residues. V was cut by 5 bases and J by 4 bases, with 12 bases left in between. In germline, CDR1 is SGHRS, CDR2 YFSETQ. In DNA, the CDR3 is TGCGCCAGCAGTCCCATTGGGGGCACTGAAGCTTTCTTT. Protein: CASSPIGGTEAFF.

V usage is TRBV10-3 and J usage is TRBJ2-7, with 8 bases lining up with TRBD2. The CDR3 consists of 13 residues. V shed 10 bases, J shed 2 bases, and the junction held 7 bases outside the gene matches. Germline V gives CDR1 ENHRY, CDR2 SYGVKD. In DNA, the CDR3 is TGTGCCAGCGCGGGGGGACTGGCCTACGAGCAGTACTTC. Its translation is CASAGGLAYEQYF.

This clonotype has ten or more counts. This chain uses TRBV7-9 with TRBJ2-7; D might be TRBD2 (5 bases). V was clipped by 5 bases and J by 4 bases, with 9 bases between them. CDR3 length equals 12 residues. Germline loops: CDR1 SEHNR, CDR2 FQNEAQ (reference sequence). This CDR3 is CASSTRTYEQYF. As DNA, the CDR3 is TGTGCCAGCAGCACCCGGACTTACGAGCAGTACTTC. The full variable domain, completed using reference TRBV7-9 and TRBJ2-7, is DTGVSQNPRHKITKRGQNVTFRCDPISEHNRLYWYRQTLGQGPEFLTYFQNEAQLEKSRLLSDRFSAERPKGSFSTLEIQRTEQGDSAMYLCASSTRTYEQYFGPGTRLTVT.

V gene TRBV24-1 combines with J gene TRBJ2-6, with 7 bases lining up with TRBD1. Looked up from germline, CDR1 is KGHDR and CDR2 is SFDVKD. The CDR3 is 16 residues long. Unmatched junction bases numbered 3, after V lost 3 bases and J lost 2 bases. CDR3 protein: CATSDVDRAGANVLTF. The DNA of the CDR3 is TGTGCCACCAGTGATGTCGACAGGGCTGGGGCCAACGTCCTGACTTTC.

The J gene is TRBJ1-2, the V gene TRBV7-3; TRBD1 is a possible D gene (5 bases). Per germline, CDR1 SGHTA and CDR2 FQGTGA. V lost 5 bases and J lost 1, with 17 bases in between. CDR3 length: 16 residues. Written as DNA, the CDR3 is TGTGCCAGCAGCCCCGGGGGAGAACCCTATAACTATGGCTACACCTTC. This encodes CASSPGGEPYNYGYTF.

This clonotype was recorded at least ten times. The chain couples TRBV4-1 to TRBJ2-2; D call uncertain. Trimming removed 3 bases from V and 7 bases from J, with 12 bases in between. This CDR3 is built from 14 residues. CDR1 and CDR2 from the germline V gene are MGHRA and YSYEKL. CDR3 DNA sequence: TGCGCCAGCAGCCAGGATAATGGGTTCGGGGAGCTGTTTTTT. It encodes CASSQDNGFGELFF.

The rearrangement links TRBV6-5 to TRBJ2-3; 7 bases line up with TRBD2. CDR3 length: 15 residues. The junction had 4 bases not matched to a gene; V was cut back by 0 bases and J by 4 bases. Germline CDR1 is MNHEY and CDR2 is SVGAGI. The CDR3 DNA reads TGTGCCAGCAGTTACTCGACTAGCAGGGCAGATACGCAGTATTTT. This translates into CASSYSTSRADTQYF.

The gene calls are TRBV12-3 or TRBV12-4 and TRBJ1-5, with D unclear. V was clipped by 4 bases and J by 6 bases, with 10 bases between them. This CDR3 has 13 residues. The CDR3 bases are TGTGCCAGCAGTTCCGGTCGTCGTCAGCCCCAGCATTTT. Translated: CASSSGRRQPQHF.

This clonotype was counted at least ten times. The junction differs from germline at one of its ends, possibly a read error. The chain couples TRBV12-3 or TRBV12-4 to TRBJ2-7; a possible D gene is TRBD2 (6 bases). The length of the CDR3 is 15 residues. CDR3 loop: CASSLVGGSSYEQYF. CDR3 DNA sequence: TGCGCCAGCAGCTTGGTTGGGGGGAGCTCCTACGAGCAGTACTTC.